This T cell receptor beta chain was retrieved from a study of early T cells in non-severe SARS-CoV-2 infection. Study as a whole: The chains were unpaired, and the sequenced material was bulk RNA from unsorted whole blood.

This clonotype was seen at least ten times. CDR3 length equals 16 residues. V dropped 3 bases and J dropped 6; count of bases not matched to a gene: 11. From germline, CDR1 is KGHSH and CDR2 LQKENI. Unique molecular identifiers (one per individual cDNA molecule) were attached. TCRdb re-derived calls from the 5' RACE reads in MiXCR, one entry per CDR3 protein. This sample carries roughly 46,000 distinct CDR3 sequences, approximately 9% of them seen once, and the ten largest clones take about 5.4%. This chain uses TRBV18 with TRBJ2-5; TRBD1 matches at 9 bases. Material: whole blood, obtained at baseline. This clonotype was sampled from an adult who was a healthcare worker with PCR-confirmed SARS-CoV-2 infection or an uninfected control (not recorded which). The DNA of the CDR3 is TGTGCCAGCTCACCTTTAAAGAGGGACAGGGACAAGACCCAGTACTTC. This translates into CASSPLKRDRDKTQYF.